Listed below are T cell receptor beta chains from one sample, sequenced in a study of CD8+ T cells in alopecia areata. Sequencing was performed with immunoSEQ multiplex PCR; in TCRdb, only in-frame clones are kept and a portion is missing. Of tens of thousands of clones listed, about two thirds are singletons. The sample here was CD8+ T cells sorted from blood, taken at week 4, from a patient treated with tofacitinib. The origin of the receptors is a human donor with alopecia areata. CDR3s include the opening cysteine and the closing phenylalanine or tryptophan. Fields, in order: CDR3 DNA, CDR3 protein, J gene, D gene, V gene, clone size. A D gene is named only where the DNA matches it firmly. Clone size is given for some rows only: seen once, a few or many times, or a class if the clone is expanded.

CDR3nt: TGTGCCAGCAGCCACCCCCAGGCAGGGGGCAGAGAGACCCAGTACTTC
CDR3aa: CASSHPQAGGRETQYF
j_gene: TRBJ2-5
d_gene: TRBD1
v_gene: TRBV7-2
abundance: NA

CDR3nt: TGCGCCAGCAGCCAAGCTCAGGGGAGGAACACTGAAGCTTTCTTT
CDR3aa: CASSQAQGRNTEAFF
j_gene: TRBJ1-1
d_gene: NA
v_gene: TRBV4-1
abundance: NA

CDR3nt: TGTGCCAGCAGTTACCTGGACGGGGATGGCTACACCTTC
CDR3aa: CASSYLDGDGYTF
j_gene: TRBJ1-2
d_gene: NA
v_gene: TRBV6-6
abundance: NA

CDR3nt: TGTGCCGCGGGGAGCACTGAAGCTTTCTTT
CDR3aa: CAAGSTEAFF
j_gene: TRBJ1-1
d_gene: NA
v_gene: TRBV19
abundance: NA

CDR3nt: TGTGCCAGCAGCTTAGGCACCGGGGAGCTGTTTTTT
CDR3aa: CASSLGTGELFF
j_gene: TRBJ2-2
d_gene: NA
v_gene: TRBV7-3
abundance: NA

CDR3nt: TGCAGCGCCCTACTAGAAAGATCCGGGGAGCTGTTTTTT
CDR3aa: CSALLERSGELFF
j_gene: TRBJ2-2
d_gene: NA
v_gene: TRBV29-1
abundance: NA

CDR3nt: TGTGCCTTTTCCAACCGACCGAACACCGGGGAGCTGTTTTTT
CDR3aa: CAFSNRPNTGELFF
j_gene: TRBJ2-2
d_gene: NA
v_gene: TRBV7-2
abundance: NA

CDR3nt: TGCAGCGTTGTGGTAGGTTACGAGCAGTACTTC
CDR3aa: CSVVVGYEQYF
j_gene: TRBJ2-7
d_gene: NA
v_gene: TRBV29-1
abundance: few

CDR3nt: TGCGCCAGCAGCTTGCGTACGAACACTGAAGCTTTCTTT
CDR3aa: CASSLRTNTEAFF
j_gene: TRBJ1-1
d_gene: NA
v_gene: TRBV5-1
abundance: NA

CDR3nt: TGTGCCTGGAGTGTACTTGCGGTTCGGGATACGCAGTATTTT
CDR3aa: CAWSVLAVRDTQYF
j_gene: TRBJ2-3
d_gene: NA
v_gene: TRBV30
abundance: NA

CDR3nt: TGTGCCACCAGAGGGACTAGCGGAGCCTACAATGAGCAGTTCTTC
CDR3aa: CATRGTSGAYNEQFF
j_gene: TRBJ2-1
d_gene: TRBD2
v_gene: TRBV15
abundance: few

CDR3nt: TGTGCCTGCAGACGGGACACAACCTACGAGCAGTACTTC
CDR3aa: CACRRDTTYEQYF
j_gene: TRBJ2-7
d_gene: NA
v_gene: TRBV30
abundance: NA

CDR3nt: TGTGCCAGCAGCCCAGGGATTACTGGATGGGGCTACACCTTC
CDR3aa: CASSPGITGWGYTF
j_gene: TRBJ1-2
d_gene: NA
v_gene: TRBV7-2
abundance: NA

CDR3nt: TGTGCCAGCAGCCAGGTCCGATCTTTGAACACTGAAGCTTTCTTT
CDR3aa: CASSQVRSLNTEAFF
j_gene: TRBJ1-1
d_gene: NA
v_gene: TRBV14
abundance: NA

CDR3nt: TGTGCCAGCAGCCAATTGGGACAGGGTTTGGTTGGCTACACCTTC
CDR3aa: CASSQLGQGLVGYTF
j_gene: TRBJ1-2
d_gene: TRBD1
v_gene: TRBV14
abundance: NA

CDR3nt: TGCAGTGCTATCCAGGTCCGGCAGTATTTT
CDR3aa: CSAIQVRQYF
j_gene: TRBJ2-3
d_gene: NA
v_gene: TRBV20-1
abundance: NA

CDR3nt: TGTGCCAGCAGCTCAGCGGGGGGTTTCAATGAGCAGTTCTTC
CDR3aa: CASSSAGGFNEQFF
j_gene: TRBJ2-1
d_gene: TRBD2
v_gene: TRBV5-6
abundance: NA

CDR3nt: TGTGCCAGCAGCTTAGATAGGGCCGAGCAGTACTTC
CDR3aa: CASSLDRAEQYF
j_gene: TRBJ2-7
d_gene: NA
v_gene: TRBV7-9
abundance: NA

CDR3nt: TGTGCCAGCTCTTACGGCTACGAGCAGTACTTC
CDR3aa: CASSYGYEQYF
j_gene: TRBJ2-7
d_gene: NA
v_gene: TRBV25-1
abundance: NA

CDR3nt: TGTGCCAGCACCCTGACTAGCGGGGCCACCACAGATACGCAGTATTTT
CDR3aa: CASTLTSGATTDTQYF
j_gene: TRBJ2-3
d_gene: TRBD2
v_gene: TRBV6-6
abundance: NA

CDR3nt: TGTGCCAGCACGGGCACAGGTCGGGGCAATGAGCAGTTCTTC
CDR3aa: CASTGTGRGNEQFF
j_gene: TRBJ2-1
d_gene: NA
v_gene: TRBV7-9
abundance: NA

CDR3nt: TGTGCCAGCAGCACCTCGGGAAAGCCACAGAATGGCTACACCTTC
CDR3aa: CASSTSGKPQNGYTF
j_gene: TRBJ1-2
d_gene: NA
v_gene: TRBV7-9
abundance: NA

CDR3nt: TGCAGCGTTGTTACAGGGGCCTCCTACGAGCAGTACTTC
CDR3aa: CSVVTGASYEQYF
j_gene: TRBJ2-7
d_gene: TRBD1
v_gene: TRBV29-1
abundance: NA

CDR3nt: TGCAGCGTCCCTTATAGCGGGGGTAGCTACAATGAGCAGTTCTTC
CDR3aa: CSVPYSGGSYNEQFF
j_gene: TRBJ2-1
d_gene: TRBD2
v_gene: TRBV29-1
abundance: few

CDR3nt: TGCAGCGTTGCACATCAGCAAGCTTTCTTT
CDR3aa: CSVAHQQAFF
j_gene: TRBJ1-1
d_gene: NA
v_gene: TRBV29-1
abundance: NA

CDR3nt: TGTGCCAGCCCCTTGGAGGGGACGTTTTTCGGTGAGCAGTTCTTC
CDR3aa: CASPLEGTFFGEQFF
j_gene: TRBJ2-1
d_gene: NA
v_gene: TRBV7-2
abundance: NA

CDR3nt: TGCGCCAGCAGCCAAGTGGGCACAGAGCAGTTCTTC
CDR3aa: CASSQVGTEQFF
j_gene: TRBJ2-1
d_gene: NA
v_gene: TRBV4-3
abundance: NA

CDR3nt: TGCAGCGTTGAAGGTCCGGATGAAGCTTTCTTT
CDR3aa: CSVEGPDEAFF
j_gene: TRBJ1-1
d_gene: NA
v_gene: TRBV29-1
abundance: NA

CDR3nt: TGTGCCAGCAGTGGTCGGGACAGGGGATCCTACGAGCAGTACTTC
CDR3aa: CASSGRDRGSYEQYF
j_gene: TRBJ2-7
d_gene: TRBD1
v_gene: TRBV6-1
abundance: NA

CDR3nt: TGTGCCAGCTGGATACCGCGGACAGGGGGCGTCCCAGATACGCAGTATTTT
CDR3aa: CASWIPRTGGVPDTQYF
j_gene: TRBJ2-3
d_gene: TRBD1
v_gene: TRBV27
abundance: NA

CDR3nt: TGTGCCAGCAGCCAAGCAGGGTTCGGAAACACCATATATTTT
CDR3aa: CASSQAGFGNTIYF
j_gene: TRBJ1-3
d_gene: NA
v_gene: TRBV14
abundance: NA

CDR3nt: TGTGCCAGCAGCTCGGCTCTATGGGGCTACACCTTC
CDR3aa: CASSSALWGYTF
j_gene: TRBJ1-2
d_gene: NA
v_gene: TRBV7-9
abundance: NA

CDR3nt: TGTGCCAGCAGCTTGGGACAGGGCCACGAGCAGTACTTC
CDR3aa: CASSLGQGHEQYF
j_gene: TRBJ2-7
d_gene: TRBD1
v_gene: TRBV5-6
abundance: medium-sized

CDR3nt: TGCAGCGGAACCGGGACAGGGAAGTTTGGAAAGACCCAGTACTTC
CDR3aa: CSGTGTGKFGKTQYF
j_gene: TRBJ2-5
d_gene: TRBD1
v_gene: TRBV29-1
abundance: NA

CDR3nt: TGTGCCAGTAGTATAAGGGACAGCGGACAGCCCCAGCATTTT
CDR3aa: CASSIRDSGQPQHF
j_gene: TRBJ1-5
d_gene: TRBD1
v_gene: TRBV19
abundance: NA

CDR3nt: TGTGCTAGTGGTTTCACCCGGGACACTGAAGCTTTCTTT
CDR3aa: CASGFTRDTEAFF
j_gene: TRBJ1-1
d_gene: NA
v_gene: TRBV12-5
abundance: once

CDR3nt: TGCGCCAGCAGTCCGGGACTAGCGTCCAATGAGCAGTTCTTC
CDR3aa: CASSPGLASNEQFF
j_gene: TRBJ2-1
d_gene: TRBD2
v_gene: TRBV4-3
abundance: NA

CDR3nt: TGTGCCAGCAGCTTACAGGGTTTTGAGACCCAGTACTTC
CDR3aa: CASSLQGFETQYF
j_gene: TRBJ2-5
d_gene: NA
v_gene: TRBV13
abundance: NA

CDR3nt: TGTGCCAGCAGCTTGGGGTCTTCGCATGGCTACACCTTC
CDR3aa: CASSLGSSHGYTF
j_gene: TRBJ1-2
d_gene: NA
v_gene: TRBV5-6
abundance: NA

CDR3nt: TGTGCCAGCAGCTTAGAGGAGATGAACACTGAAGCTTTCTTT
CDR3aa: CASSLEEMNTEAFF
j_gene: TRBJ1-1
d_gene: NA
v_gene: TRBV7-9
abundance: NA

CDR3nt: TGTGCCAGCAGCTCCCGGGACAGGGAAGATACGCAGTATTTT
CDR3aa: CASSSRDREDTQYF
j_gene: TRBJ2-3
d_gene: TRBD1
v_gene: TRBV11-1
abundance: few

CDR3nt: TGTGCCAGCAGTCTCGCCAGGAATTACGAGCAGTACTTC
CDR3aa: CASSLARNYEQYF
j_gene: TRBJ2-7
d_gene: NA
v_gene: TRBV27
abundance: NA

CDR3nt: TGTGCCAGCAGTTCTCGACATGAAGCTTTCTTT
CDR3aa: CASSSRHEAFF
j_gene: TRBJ1-1
d_gene: NA
v_gene: TRBV27
abundance: NA

CDR3nt: TGTGCCAGCAGCGAAACGGGGGGTTATAATTCACCCCTCCACTTT
CDR3aa: CASSETGGYNSPLHF
j_gene: TRBJ1-6
d_gene: NA
v_gene: TRBV11-2
abundance: NA

CDR3nt: TGTGCCAGCAGTGTTCGACCCCCAGGGATCCGAGAGACCCAGTACTTC
CDR3aa: CASSVRPPGIRETQYF
j_gene: TRBJ2-5
d_gene: NA
v_gene: TRBV2
abundance: NA

CDR3nt: TGTGCCAGCAGACACCCACAGTACAATGAGCAGTTCTTC
CDR3aa: CASRHPQYNEQFF
j_gene: TRBJ2-1
d_gene: NA
v_gene: TRBV27
abundance: few

CDR3nt: TGCGCCAGCAGCCAAGATTATGGGACAGCTAATTCACCCCTCCACTTT
CDR3aa: CASSQDYGTANSPLHF
j_gene: TRBJ1-6
d_gene: TRBD1
v_gene: TRBV4-3
abundance: few

CDR3nt: TGTGCCAGCAGTTTATCGAAGAACACTGAAGCTTTCTTT
CDR3aa: CASSLSKNTEAFF
j_gene: TRBJ1-1
d_gene: NA
v_gene: TRBV27
abundance: NA

CDR3nt: TGCAGCGCCATTGTTGGACAGTCTGATTTTATCTATGGCTACACCTTC
CDR3aa: CSAIVGQSDFIYGYTF
j_gene: TRBJ1-2
d_gene: NA
v_gene: TRBV29-1
abundance: once

CDR3nt: TGCGCCAGCAGCCAAGAAGGAGGCACAGATACGCAGTATTTT
CDR3aa: CASSQEGGTDTQYF
j_gene: TRBJ2-3
d_gene: NA
v_gene: TRBV4-3
abundance: NA

CDR3nt: TGTGCCAGCAAAGGTAGCGCAGGGAGCCCAGATACGCAGTATTTT
CDR3aa: CASKGSAGSPDTQYF
j_gene: TRBJ2-3
d_gene: NA
v_gene: TRBV7-9
abundance: NA

CDR3nt: TGTGCCATCAGTGAGTCGCATGGGACAGGGGGCACTGAAGCTTTCTTT
CDR3aa: CAISESHGTGGTEAFF
j_gene: TRBJ1-1
d_gene: TRBD1
v_gene: TRBV10-3
abundance: few

CDR3nt: TGTGCCAGTGTCGGGAGAGATACGCAGTATTTT
CDR3aa: CASVGRDTQYF
j_gene: TRBJ2-3
d_gene: NA
v_gene: TRBV27
abundance: NA

CDR3nt: TGTGCCAGCAGTCCCGGGACAGCCAAAAACATTCAGTACTTC
CDR3aa: CASSPGTAKNIQYF
j_gene: TRBJ2-4
d_gene: NA
v_gene: TRBV27
abundance: few

CDR3nt: TGTGCCATCAGTGAGTCAAGGGGAGCGGCTCGGTACGAGCAGTACTTC
CDR3aa: CAISESRGAARYEQYF
j_gene: TRBJ2-7
d_gene: NA
v_gene: TRBV10-3
abundance: NA